This T cell receptor beta chain was documented in a study of cytomegalovirus exposure and HLA in healthy donors. CDR3 length: 14 residues. The V end lost 6 bases, the J end lost 10 bases, and 17 bases lay between the germline ends. Looked up from germline, CDR1 is SGHRS and CDR2 is YFSETQ. Study outcomes and limitations: In an earlier analysis, most TCR beta V segments were productive about 87% or about 30% of the time. Common viral pathogens were later found to be apparently linked to several of the most significant clusters. Published work reported that the classifier diagnosed cytomegalovirus status with high specificity and sensitivity.

PCR amplification relied on 60 Vbeta primers (plus 13 Jbeta primers). Only in-frame clones appear in the TCRdb table, and some are missing; sequencing was by immunoSEQ multiplex PCR. The table lists over 100,000 clones, 55% to 75% of them singletons. On this clone: The antigen remains undetermined.

The gene calls are TRBV5-1 and TRBJ1-6; no clear D gene. The sample comprised PBMCs. This TCR was recovered from a woman between 65 and 79 years old in good health and CMV-seropositive. The CDR3 DNA is TGCGCCAGCAAAACGGGAGGAGGTGAATCACCCCTCCACTTT. Protein sequence: CASKTGGGESPLHF. Supplemented by reference TRBV5-1 and TRBJ1-6, the full variable domain reads KAGVTQTPRYLIKTRGQQVTLSCSPISGHRSVSWYQQTPGQGLQFLFEYFSETQRNKGNFPGRFSGRQFSNSRSEMNVSTLELGDSALYLCASKTGGGESPLHFGNGTRLTVT.